A single sample gave rise to the 8 T cell receptor beta chains below, sequenced in a study of CD8 T cells in ankylosing spondylitis. TCRdb called the 5' RACE reads again in MiXCR, with one record for every CDR3 protein. The sample yields about 360,000 distinct CDR3 sequences, 20% to 25% seen once. The sample consisted of blood, either unsorted or a sorted T cell fraction (not recorded which). These receptors were taken from a male donor with ankylosing spondylitis or in good health (not recorded which).

This chain connects TRBV6-5 to TRBJ1-2; TRBD1 matches 7 bases. This CDR3 is built from 13 residues. From germline, CDR1 is MNHEY and CDR2 SVGAGI. The trim removed 4 bases at V and 4 bases at J, leaving 3 bases unmatched. The CDR3 DNA is TGTGCCAGCAGTTTAGACAGGGTCTATGGCTACACCTTC. The encoded protein is CASSLDRVYGYTF.

This clonotype was picked up a small number of times. The CDR3 spells CASSPTVWYNEQFF. In DNA form, the CDR3 reads TGTGCCAGCAGCCCCACCGTGTGGTACAATGAGCAGTTCTTC. The gene calls are TRBV12-3 or TRBV12-4 and TRBJ2-1; D is uncertain. Trimming took 6 bases from V and 4 from J, leaving 13 bases between them. This CDR3 contains 14 residues.

J is TRBJ2-2 and V is TRBV20-1; D is possibly TRBD2 (5 bases). V lost 4 bases and J lost 6, with 30 bases in between. Germline CDR1 reads DFQATT; CDR2 reads SNEGSKA (reference sequence). The CDR3 spans 19 residues. The CDR3 reads CSATRKPEWSRVGAGELFF. The CDR3 DNA is TGCAGTGCTACCAGAAAGCCCGAGTGGTCGCGGGTGGGCGCCGGGGAGCTGTTTTTT.

This chain uses TRBV20-1 with TRBJ2-1, with D perhaps TRBD1 (5 bases). The V gene lost 5 bases and the J gene lost 3 bases, with 17 bases spanning the gap. The CDR3 is 15 residues long. Looked up from germline, CDR1 is DFQATT and CDR2 is SNEGSKA (reference sequence). This chain's CDR3 is CSAEDSRHDYNEQFF. The DNA for the CDR3 is TGCAGTGCTGAAGACAGTCGCCATGACTACAATGAGCAGTTCTTC.

This clonotype showed up just a few times. This sequence joins TRBV12-3 or TRBV12-4 and TRBJ2-2; TRBD2 might be the D (6 bases). The CDR3 sequence is 15 residues long. Trimming stripped 6 bases from V and 4 bases from J, with 15 bases between. The CDR3 DNA reads as TGTGCCAGCAGACCGGAGGGGCTCCTCACCGGGGAGCTGTTTTTT. Translation gives CASRPEGLLTGELFF.

V gene TRBV19 combines with J gene TRBJ1-6, with a tentative D call TRBD1 (5 bases). The ends were cut back, 8 bases at V and 7 bases at J, with 12 bases in the middle. Germline V gene lookup returns CDR1 LNHDA and CDR2 SQIVND (reference sequence). This CDR3 has 13 residues. In DNA, the CDR3 is TGTGCCAGTGAGGACGGACAAAATTCACCCCTCCACTTT. It codes for CASEDGQNSPLHF. Together with reference TRBV19 and TRBJ1-6, the CDR3 gives the full variable domain: DGGITQSPKYLFRKEGQNVTLSCEQNLNHDAMYWYRQDPGQGLRLIYYSQIVNDFQKGDIAEGYSVSREKKESFPLTVTSAQKNPTAFYLCASEDGQNSPLHFGNGTRLTVT.

The chain recombines TRBV12-3 or TRBV12-4 with TRBJ2-1; a weak D match, TRBD2 (6 bases). The V gene lost 6 bases and the J gene lost 6 bases, with 9 bases spanning the gap. The CDR3 is 12 amino acids. CDR3: CASRPGGNEQFF. The CDR3 nucleotides are TGTGCCAGCAGACCCGGGGGCAATGAGCAGTTCTTC.

The V and J genes are TRBV27 and TRBJ1-1; 12 positions agree with TRBD1. V was pared by 0 bases and J by 4 bases, with 3 bases of the junction left unmatched. The CDR3 spans 16 residues. Looked up from germline, CDR1 is MNHEY and CDR2 is SMNVEV (reference sequence). CDR3 DNA: TGTGCCAGCAGTTTATCTGGGACAGGGGGCCGCACTGAAGCTTTCTTT. It yields the protein CASSLSGTGGRTEAFF.